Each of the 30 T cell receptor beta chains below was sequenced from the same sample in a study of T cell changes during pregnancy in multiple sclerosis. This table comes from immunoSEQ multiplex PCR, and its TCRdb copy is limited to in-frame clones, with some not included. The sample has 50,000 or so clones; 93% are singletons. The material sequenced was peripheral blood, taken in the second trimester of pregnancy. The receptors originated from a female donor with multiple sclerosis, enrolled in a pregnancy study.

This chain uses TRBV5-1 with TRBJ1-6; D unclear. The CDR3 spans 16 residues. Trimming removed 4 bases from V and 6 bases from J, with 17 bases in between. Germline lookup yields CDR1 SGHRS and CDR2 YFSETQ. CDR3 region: CASSLEQIGSNSPLHF. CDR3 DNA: TGCGCCAGCAGCCTAGAACAAATCGGGAGTAATTCACCCCTCCACTTT. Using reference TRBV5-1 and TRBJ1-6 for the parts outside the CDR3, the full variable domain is KAGVTQTPRYLIKTRGQQVTLSCSPISGHRSVSWYQQTPGQGLQFLFEYFSETQRNKGNFPGRFSGRQFSNSRSEMNVSTLELGDSALYLCASSLEQIGSNSPLHFGNGTRLTVT.

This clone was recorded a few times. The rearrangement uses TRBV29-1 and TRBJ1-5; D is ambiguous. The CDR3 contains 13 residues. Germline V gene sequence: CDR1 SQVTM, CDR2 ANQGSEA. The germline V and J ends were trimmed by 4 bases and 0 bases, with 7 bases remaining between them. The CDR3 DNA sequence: TGCAGCGTTGGTGACTATAGCAATCAGCCCCAGCATTTT. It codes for CSVGDYSNQPQHF.

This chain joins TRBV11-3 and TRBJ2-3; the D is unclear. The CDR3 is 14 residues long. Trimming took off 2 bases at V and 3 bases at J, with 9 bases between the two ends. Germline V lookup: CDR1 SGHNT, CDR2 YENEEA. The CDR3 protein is CASSLSVVTDTQYF. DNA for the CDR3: TGTGCCAGCAGCTTATCCGTTGTGACAGATACGCAGTATTTT.

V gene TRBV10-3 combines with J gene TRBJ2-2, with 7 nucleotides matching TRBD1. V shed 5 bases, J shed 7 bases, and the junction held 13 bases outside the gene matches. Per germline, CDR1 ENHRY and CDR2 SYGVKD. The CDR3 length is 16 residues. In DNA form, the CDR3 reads TGTGCCATCAGTACAGGGGATCTAAACTTCGGCGGGGAGCTGTTTTTT. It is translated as CAISTGDLNFGGELFF.

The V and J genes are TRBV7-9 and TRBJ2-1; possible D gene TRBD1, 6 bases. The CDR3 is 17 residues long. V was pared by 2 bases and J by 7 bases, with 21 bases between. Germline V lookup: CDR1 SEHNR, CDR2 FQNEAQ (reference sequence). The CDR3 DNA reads TGTGCCAGCAGCTTAATTGTCGGGCGGATTAGGGGGAATGAGCAGTTCTTC. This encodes CASSLIVGRIRGNEQFF.

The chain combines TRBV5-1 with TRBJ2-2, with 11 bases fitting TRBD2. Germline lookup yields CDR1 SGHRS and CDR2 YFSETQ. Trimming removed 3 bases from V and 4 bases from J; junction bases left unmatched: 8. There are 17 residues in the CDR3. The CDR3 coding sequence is TGCGCCAGCAGCTCGGGAGAGGGACTAGCGGTCACCGGGGAGCTGTTTTTT. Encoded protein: CASSSGEGLAVTGELFF.

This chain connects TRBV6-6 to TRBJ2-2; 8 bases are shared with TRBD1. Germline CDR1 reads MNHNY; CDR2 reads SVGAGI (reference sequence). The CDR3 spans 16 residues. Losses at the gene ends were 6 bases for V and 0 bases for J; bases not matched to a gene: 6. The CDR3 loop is CASRYATGANTGELFF. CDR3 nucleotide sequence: TGTGCCAGCAGATACGCGACAGGGGCGAACACCGGGGAGCTGTTTTTT.

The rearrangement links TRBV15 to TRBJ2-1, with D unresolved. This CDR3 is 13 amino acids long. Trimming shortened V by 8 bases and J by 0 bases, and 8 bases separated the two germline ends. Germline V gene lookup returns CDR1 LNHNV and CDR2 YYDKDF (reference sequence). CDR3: CATRPSSYNEQFF. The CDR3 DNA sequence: TGTGCCACCCGCCCTAGCTCCTACAATGAGCAGTTCTTC.

This CDR3 is CASSQPVGYGYTF. The CDR3 DNA reads as TGTGCCAGCAGCCAACCGGTCGGCTATGGCTACACCTTC. The chain couples TRBV7-2 to TRBJ1-2, with no clear D. This CDR3 has 13 residues. V was cut by 5 bases and J by 4 bases, with 11 bases left in between. The germline V gene has CDR1 SGHTA and CDR2 FQGNSA.

The CDR3 region is CASTKGQMNTEAFF. The CDR3 bases are TGTGCCAGCACCAAGGGACAGATGAACACTGAAGCTTTCTTT. This rearrangement joins TRBV28 to TRBJ1-1; 7 bases fit TRBD1. CDR3 length: 14 amino acids. CDR1 is MDHEN and CDR2 is SYDVKM in the germline V gene. The trim removed 7 bases at V and 0 bases at J, leaving 5 bases unmatched.

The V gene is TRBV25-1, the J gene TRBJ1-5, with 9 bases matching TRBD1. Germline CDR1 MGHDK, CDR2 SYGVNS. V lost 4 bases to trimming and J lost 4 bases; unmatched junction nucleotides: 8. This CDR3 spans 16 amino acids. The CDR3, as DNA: TGTGCCAGCAGTGGGGAGACAGGGGGTCTAAATCAGCCCCAGCATTTT. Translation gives CASSGETGGLNQPQHF.

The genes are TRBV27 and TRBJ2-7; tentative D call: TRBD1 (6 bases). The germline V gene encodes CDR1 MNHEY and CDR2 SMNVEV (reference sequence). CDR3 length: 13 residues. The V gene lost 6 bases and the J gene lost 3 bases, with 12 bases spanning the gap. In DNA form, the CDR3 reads TGTGCCAGCAGCTCACAAGGGGGCTACGAGCAGTACTTC. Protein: CASSSQGGYEQYF.

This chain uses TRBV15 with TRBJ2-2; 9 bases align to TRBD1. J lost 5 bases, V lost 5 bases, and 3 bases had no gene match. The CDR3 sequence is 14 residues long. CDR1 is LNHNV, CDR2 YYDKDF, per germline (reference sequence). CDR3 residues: CATSGDRETGELFF. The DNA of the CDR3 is TGTGCCACCAGCGGGGACAGGGAGACCGGGGAGCTGTTTTTT.

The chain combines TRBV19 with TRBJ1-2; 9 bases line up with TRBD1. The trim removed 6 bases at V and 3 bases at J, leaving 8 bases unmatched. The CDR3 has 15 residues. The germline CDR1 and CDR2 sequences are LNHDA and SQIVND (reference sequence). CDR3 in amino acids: CASRKQGARDYGYTF. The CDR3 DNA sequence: TGTGCCAGTAGGAAACAGGGGGCGCGTGACTATGGCTACACCTTC.

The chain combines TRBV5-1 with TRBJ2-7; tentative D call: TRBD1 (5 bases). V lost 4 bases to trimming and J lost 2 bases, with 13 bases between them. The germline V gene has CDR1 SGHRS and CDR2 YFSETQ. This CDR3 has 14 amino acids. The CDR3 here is CASSAGQPPYEQYF. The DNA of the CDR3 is TGCGCCAGCAGCGCCGGACAACCACCCTACGAGCAGTACTTC.

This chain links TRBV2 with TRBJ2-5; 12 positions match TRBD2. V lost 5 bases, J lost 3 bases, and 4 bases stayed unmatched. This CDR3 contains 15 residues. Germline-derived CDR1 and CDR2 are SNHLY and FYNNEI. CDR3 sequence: CASSHWTSGKETQYF. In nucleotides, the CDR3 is TGTGCCAGCAGTCACTGGACTAGCGGGAAAGAGACCCAGTACTTC.

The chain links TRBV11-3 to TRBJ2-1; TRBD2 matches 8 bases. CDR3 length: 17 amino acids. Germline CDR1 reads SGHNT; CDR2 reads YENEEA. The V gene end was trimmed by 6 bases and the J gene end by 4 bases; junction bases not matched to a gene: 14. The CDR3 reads CASSFRGGTSGYNEQFF. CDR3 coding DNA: TGTGCCAGCAGTTTTAGGGGGGGTACTAGCGGTTACAATGAGCAGTTCTTC.

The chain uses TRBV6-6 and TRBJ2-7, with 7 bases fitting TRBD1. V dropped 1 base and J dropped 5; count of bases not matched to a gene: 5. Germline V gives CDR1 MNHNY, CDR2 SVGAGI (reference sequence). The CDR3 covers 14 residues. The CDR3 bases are TGTGCCAGCAGTTACTATAATACAGGGGACGAGCAGTACTTC. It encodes CASSYYNTGDEQYF.

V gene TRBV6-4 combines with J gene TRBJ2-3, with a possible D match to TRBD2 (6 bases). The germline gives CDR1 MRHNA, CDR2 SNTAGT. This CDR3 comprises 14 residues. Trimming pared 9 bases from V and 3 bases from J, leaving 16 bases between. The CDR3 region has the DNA TGTGCCAGTTCCTCCTCGAGCGGGACAGATACGCAGTATTTT. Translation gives CASSSSSGTDTQYF.

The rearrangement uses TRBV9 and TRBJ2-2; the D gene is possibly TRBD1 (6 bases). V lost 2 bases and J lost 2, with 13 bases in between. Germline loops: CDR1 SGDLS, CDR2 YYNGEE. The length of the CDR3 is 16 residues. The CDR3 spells CASSVNRESNTGELFF. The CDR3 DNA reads TGTGCCAGCAGCGTTAACAGGGAAAGTAACACCGGGGAGCTGTTTTTT.

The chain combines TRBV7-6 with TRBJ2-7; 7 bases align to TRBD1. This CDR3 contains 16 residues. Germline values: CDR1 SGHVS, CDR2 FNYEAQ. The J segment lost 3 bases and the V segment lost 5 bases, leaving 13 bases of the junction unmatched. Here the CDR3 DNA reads TGTGCCAGCAGCCCCTCGACAGGGTACTACAACTACGAGCAGTACTTC. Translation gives CASSPSTGYYNYEQYF.

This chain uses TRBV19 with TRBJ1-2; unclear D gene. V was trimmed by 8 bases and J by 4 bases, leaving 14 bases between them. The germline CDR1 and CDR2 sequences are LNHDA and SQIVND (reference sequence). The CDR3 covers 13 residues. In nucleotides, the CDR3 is TGTGCCAGTCGTCCGGCGGTGGCCTATGGCTACACCTTC. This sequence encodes CASRPAVAYGYTF.

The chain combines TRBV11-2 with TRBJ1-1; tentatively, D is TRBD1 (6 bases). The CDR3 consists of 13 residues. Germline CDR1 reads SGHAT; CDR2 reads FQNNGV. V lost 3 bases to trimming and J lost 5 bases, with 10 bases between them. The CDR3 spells CASSLSGVTEAFF. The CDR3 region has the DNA TGTGCCAGCAGCTTGTCAGGGGTGACTGAAGCTTTCTTT.

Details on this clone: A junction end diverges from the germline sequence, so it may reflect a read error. Written as DNA, the CDR3 is TGTGCCAGCCATACCGGGACTAGCGGGAGAGGGGACCGGGGAGCTGTTTTT. Encoded protein: CASHTGTSGRGDRGAVF. The chain is built from TRBV28 and TRBJ2-2; 14 nucleotides align to TRBD2. This CDR3 is built from 17 residues. Germline CDR1 MDHEN, CDR2 SYDVKM.

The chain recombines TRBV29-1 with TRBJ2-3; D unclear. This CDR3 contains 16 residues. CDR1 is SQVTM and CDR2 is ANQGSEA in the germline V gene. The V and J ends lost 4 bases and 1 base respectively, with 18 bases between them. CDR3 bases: TGCAGCGTTGCCCGAAGTCGTGCAGGCCGCACAGATACGCAGTATTTT. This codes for CSVARSRAGRTDTQYF.

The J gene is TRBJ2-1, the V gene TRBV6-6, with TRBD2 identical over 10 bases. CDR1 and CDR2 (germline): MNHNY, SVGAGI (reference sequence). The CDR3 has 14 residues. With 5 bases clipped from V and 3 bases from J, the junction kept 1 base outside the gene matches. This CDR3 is CASSPSGSYNEQFF. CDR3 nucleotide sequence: TGTGCCAGCAGTCCTAGCGGGAGCTACAATGAGCAGTTCTTC.

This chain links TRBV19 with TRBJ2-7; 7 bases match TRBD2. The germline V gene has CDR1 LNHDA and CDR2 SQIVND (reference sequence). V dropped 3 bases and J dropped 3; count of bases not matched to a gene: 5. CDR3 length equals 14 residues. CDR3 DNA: TGTGCCAGTAGTATTCGGCGGGGGTACTACGAGCAGTACTTC. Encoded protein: CASSIRRGYYEQYF.

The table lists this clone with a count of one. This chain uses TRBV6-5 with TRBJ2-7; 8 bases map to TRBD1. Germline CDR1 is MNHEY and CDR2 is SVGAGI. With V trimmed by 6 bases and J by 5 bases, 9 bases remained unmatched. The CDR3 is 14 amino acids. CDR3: CASRKDRGNNEQYF. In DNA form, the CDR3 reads TGTGCCAGCAGAAAAGACAGGGGAAACAACGAGCAGTACTTC.

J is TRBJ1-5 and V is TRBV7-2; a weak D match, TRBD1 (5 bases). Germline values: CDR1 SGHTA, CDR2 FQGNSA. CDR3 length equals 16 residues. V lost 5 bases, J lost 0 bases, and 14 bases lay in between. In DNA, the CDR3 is TGTGCCAGCAGCCCTTCCGACAGAGGTAGCAATCAGCCCCAGCATTTT. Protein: CASSPSDRGSNQPQHF.

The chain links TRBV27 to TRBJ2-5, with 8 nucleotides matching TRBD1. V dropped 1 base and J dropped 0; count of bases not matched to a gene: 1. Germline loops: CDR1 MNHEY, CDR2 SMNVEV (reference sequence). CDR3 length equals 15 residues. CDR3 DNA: TGTGCCAGCAGTTTATTCAGGGGGCACCAAGAGACCCAGTACTTC. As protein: CASSLFRGHQETQYF.